A selection of T cell receptor beta chains follows, all from one sample in a study of long-term antiretroviral therapy in people with HIV. Assay used: immunoSEQ multiplex PCR; TCRdb lists only in-frame clones, some missing. The sample shows roughly 19,000 clones, approximately 88% of them seen only once. Sequences were derived from unsorted PBMCs, sampled 1.2 years after starting antiretroviral therapy. These receptors all come from a middle-aged woman with HIV. Both conserved end residues are part of each CDR3. Fields, in order: CDR3 protein, CDR3 DNA, V gene, clone size, CDR3 length, D gene, J gene. The D gene is left open where the match is weak. Where a row states a size, it is once, few, many or the class of an expanded clone; other rows omit it.

cdr3_aa: CASSLWRQPDGTDTQYF
cdr3_nt: TGTGCCAGCAGCCTCTGGAGGCAGCCTGATGGCACAGATACGCAGTATTTT
v_call: TRBV7-8
clone_size: -
cdr3_length: 17
d_call: -
j_call: TRBJ2-3

cdr3_aa: CATSPALEATDTQYF
cdr3_nt: TGTGCCACCAGCCCCGCGCTTGAGGCTACAGATACGCAGTATTTT
v_call: TRBV15
clone_size: -
cdr3_length: 15
d_call: -
j_call: TRBJ2-3

cdr3_aa: CASSFSLGMVAGVYEQFF
cdr3_nt: TGTGCCAGCAGTTTTTCCCTTGGCATGGTGGCGGGGGTCTATGAGCAGTTCTTC
v_call: TRBV28
clone_size: -
cdr3_length: 18
d_call: TRBD2
j_call: TRBJ2-1

cdr3_aa: CASSRFMNTEAFF
cdr3_nt: TGTGCCAGCAGTAGGTTTATGAACACTGAAGCTTTCTTT
v_call: TRBV27
clone_size: -
cdr3_length: 13
d_call: -
j_call: TRBJ1-1

cdr3_aa: CASSLVPGNEQYF
cdr3_nt: TGTGCCAGCAGCTTAGTTCCAGGGAACGAGCAGTACTTC
v_call: TRBV7-9
clone_size: -
cdr3_length: 13
d_call: -
j_call: TRBJ2-7

cdr3_aa: CASSSGGVQPQHF
cdr3_nt: TGTGCCAGCTCCTCGGGCGGGGTTCAGCCCCAGCATTTT
v_call: TRBV6-5
clone_size: -
cdr3_length: 13
d_call: -
j_call: TRBJ1-5

cdr3_aa: CAVSEGLAGVSSYNEQFF
cdr3_nt: TGTGCCGTCAGCGAGGGACTAGCGGGAGTGAGCTCCTACAATGAGCAGTTCTTC
v_call: TRBV11-3
clone_size: -
cdr3_length: 18
d_call: TRBD2
j_call: TRBJ2-1

cdr3_aa: CASKERGGPGGEQYF
cdr3_nt: TGTGCCAGCAAAGAGCGCGGGGGACCCGGGGGCGAGCAGTACTTC
v_call: TRBV7-9
clone_size: few
cdr3_length: 15
d_call: TRBD2
j_call: TRBJ2-7

cdr3_aa: CASSVGTLNNQPQHF
cdr3_nt: TGTGCCAGCAGTGTCGGGACACTGAACAATCAGCCCCAGCATTTT
v_call: TRBV6-1
clone_size: once
cdr3_length: 15
d_call: -
j_call: TRBJ1-5

cdr3_aa: CASSPTGHHNYGYTF
cdr3_nt: TGTGCCAGCAGCCCGACCGGGCACCATAACTATGGCTACACCTTC
v_call: TRBV7-9
clone_size: few
cdr3_length: 15
d_call: -
j_call: TRBJ1-2

cdr3_aa: CASSAWTSVSTSTGELFF
cdr3_nt: TGTGCCAGCAGTGCCTGGACTAGCGTGTCAACCTCCACCGGGGAGCTGTTTTTT
v_call: TRBV6-1
clone_size: -
cdr3_length: 18
d_call: TRBD2
j_call: TRBJ2-2

cdr3_aa: CASSSEYYYGYTF
cdr3_nt: TGTGCCAGCAGCTCGGAGTACTATTATGGCTACACCTTC
v_call: TRBV25-1
clone_size: -
cdr3_length: 13
d_call: -
j_call: TRBJ1-2

cdr3_aa: CASSVRQGDYGYTF
cdr3_nt: TGTGCCAGCAGCGTGCGACAGGGGGACTATGGCTACACCTTC
v_call: TRBV9
clone_size: few
cdr3_length: 14
d_call: TRBD1
j_call: TRBJ1-2

cdr3_aa: CASSSAGLINEQFF
cdr3_nt: TGTGCCAGCAGCTCTGCGGGACTAATCAATGAGCAGTTCTTC
v_call: TRBV7-9
clone_size: -
cdr3_length: 14
d_call: TRBD2
j_call: TRBJ2-1

cdr3_aa: CATSTWGGADYGYTF
cdr3_nt: TGTGCCACCTCAACCTGGGGGGGCGCCGACTATGGCTACACCTTC
v_call: TRBV6-1
clone_size: -
cdr3_length: 15
d_call: -
j_call: TRBJ1-2

cdr3_aa: CASSLRDTEAFF
cdr3_nt: TGTGCCAGCAGCCTCCGGGACACTGAAGCTTTCTTT
v_call: TRBV4-2
clone_size: -
cdr3_length: 12
d_call: -
j_call: TRBJ1-1

cdr3_aa: CASRGGIANQPQHF
cdr3_nt: TGTGCCAGCAGGGGGGGGATAGCCAATCAGCCCCAGCATTTT
v_call: TRBV27
clone_size: once
cdr3_length: 14
d_call: -
j_call: TRBJ1-5

cdr3_aa: CASSLGFTDTQYF
cdr3_nt: TGCGCCAGCAGCTTGGGTTTCACAGATACGCAGTATTTT
v_call: TRBV5-1
clone_size: -
cdr3_length: 13
d_call: -
j_call: TRBJ2-3

cdr3_aa: CASSPPLPGGQETQYF
cdr3_nt: TGTGCCAGCTCACCACCTCTTCCAGGGGGGCAAGAGACCCAGTACTTC
v_call: TRBV18
clone_size: -
cdr3_length: 16
d_call: -
j_call: TRBJ2-5

cdr3_aa: CAISGQADTQYF
cdr3_nt: TGTGCCATCAGTGGACAGGCAGATACGCAGTATTTT
v_call: TRBV10-3
clone_size: few
cdr3_length: 12
d_call: -
j_call: TRBJ2-3

cdr3_aa: CASGREDYNEQFF
cdr3_nt: TGTGCCAGTGGGCGGGAGGACTACAATGAGCAGTTCTTC
v_call: TRBV19
clone_size: -
cdr3_length: 13
d_call: TRBD2
j_call: TRBJ2-1

cdr3_aa: CASSLGGNYEQYF
cdr3_nt: TGTGCCAGCAGCTTAGGCGGGAACTACGAGCAGTACTTC
v_call: TRBV7-2
clone_size: -
cdr3_length: 13
d_call: -
j_call: TRBJ2-7

cdr3_aa: CASSSPGDSYEQYF
cdr3_nt: TGTGCCAGCAGTTCCCCCGGGGACTCTTACGAGCAGTACTTC
v_call: TRBV28
clone_size: -
cdr3_length: 14
d_call: -
j_call: TRBJ2-7

cdr3_aa: CASSFTGTGVFYEQYF
cdr3_nt: TGTGCCAGCAGCTTTACCGGGACAGGGGTTTTCTACGAGCAGTACTTC
v_call: TRBV7-2
clone_size: -
cdr3_length: 16
d_call: TRBD1
j_call: TRBJ2-7

cdr3_aa: CASSGDRAIGYTF
cdr3_nt: TGTGCCAGCAGTGGGGACAGGGCTATCGGCTACACCTTC
v_call: TRBV2
clone_size: few
cdr3_length: 13
d_call: TRBD1
j_call: TRBJ1-2

cdr3_aa: CASSPPSGREVNEQFF
cdr3_nt: TGTGCCAGCAGCCCCCCTAGCGGGAGGGAGGTCAATGAGCAGTTCTTC
v_call: TRBV7-9
clone_size: few
cdr3_length: 16
d_call: TRBD2
j_call: TRBJ2-1

cdr3_aa: CASSPELGVYEQYF
cdr3_nt: TGTGCCAGCAGCCCGGAATTGGGGGTATACGAGCAGTACTTC
v_call: TRBV5-4
clone_size: -
cdr3_length: 14
d_call: -
j_call: TRBJ2-7

cdr3_aa: CAISESNGGNEQFF
cdr3_nt: TGTGCCATCAGTGAGTCGAACGGGGGAAATGAGCAGTTCTTC
v_call: TRBV10-3
clone_size: -
cdr3_length: 14
d_call: -
j_call: TRBJ2-1

cdr3_aa: CASSLAGGDHNEQFF
cdr3_nt: TGTGCCAGCAGCCTAGCGGGAGGGGATCACAATGAGCAGTTCTTC
v_call: TRBV7-6
clone_size: once
cdr3_length: 15
d_call: TRBD2
j_call: TRBJ2-1

cdr3_aa: CASRTSSGANVLTF
cdr3_nt: TGCGCCAGCAGGACGTCCTCTGGGGCCAACGTCCTGACTTTC
v_call: TRBV5-1
clone_size: -
cdr3_length: 14
d_call: -
j_call: TRBJ2-6

cdr3_aa: CASSYPGSSYEQYF
cdr3_nt: TGTGCCAGCAGTTACCCGGGTAGCTCCTACGAGCAGTACTTC
v_call: TRBV6-5
clone_size: -
cdr3_length: 14
d_call: -
j_call: TRBJ2-7

cdr3_aa: CASRGLDSAEQYF
cdr3_nt: TGTGCCAGTAGGGGGTTGGACTCTGCCGAGCAGTACTTC
v_call: TRBV19
clone_size: few
cdr3_length: 13
d_call: -
j_call: TRBJ2-7

cdr3_aa: CASSTLQGADTEAFF
cdr3_nt: TGCGCCAGCAGTACCCTTCAGGGGGCGGACACTGAAGCTTTCTTT
v_call: TRBV23-1
clone_size: -
cdr3_length: 15
d_call: TRBD1
j_call: TRBJ1-1

cdr3_aa: CASSLSRTVNYGYTF
cdr3_nt: TGTGCCAGCAGTCTCTCCAGGACCGTGAACTATGGCTACACCTTC
v_call: TRBV27
clone_size: few
cdr3_length: 15
d_call: -
j_call: TRBJ1-2

cdr3_aa: CASSLAQTTEAFF
cdr3_nt: TGTGCCAGCAGCTTGGCCCAGACTACTGAAGCTTTCTTT
v_call: TRBV7-8
clone_size: -
cdr3_length: 13
d_call: -
j_call: TRBJ1-1

cdr3_aa: CASSKNNEQFF
cdr3_nt: TGTGCCAGCAGTAAAAACAATGAGCAGTTCTTC
v_call: TRBV9
clone_size: -
cdr3_length: 11
d_call: -
j_call: TRBJ2-1

cdr3_aa: CASSLDVYGYTF
cdr3_nt: TGCGCCAGCAGCTTGGATGTCTATGGCTACACCTTC
v_call: TRBV5-1
clone_size: -
cdr3_length: 12
d_call: -
j_call: TRBJ1-2

cdr3_aa: CASSLGSGRRPYEQYF
cdr3_nt: TGTGCCAGCAGCTTAGGAAGCGGGAGGAGACCCTACGAGCAGTACTTC
v_call: TRBV7-2
clone_size: -
cdr3_length: 16
d_call: TRBD2
j_call: TRBJ2-7

cdr3_aa: CAWSNRQFPSYNEQFF
cdr3_nt: TGTGCCTGGAGTAACCGACAGTTTCCTTCCTACAATGAGCAGTTCTTC
v_call: TRBV30
clone_size: medium-sized
cdr3_length: 16
d_call: -
j_call: TRBJ2-1

cdr3_aa: CASSPGRASGNQPQHF
cdr3_nt: TGTGCCAGCTCACCAGGCAGGGCTAGTGGCAATCAGCCCCAGCATTTT
v_call: TRBV18
clone_size: -
cdr3_length: 16
d_call: -
j_call: TRBJ1-5